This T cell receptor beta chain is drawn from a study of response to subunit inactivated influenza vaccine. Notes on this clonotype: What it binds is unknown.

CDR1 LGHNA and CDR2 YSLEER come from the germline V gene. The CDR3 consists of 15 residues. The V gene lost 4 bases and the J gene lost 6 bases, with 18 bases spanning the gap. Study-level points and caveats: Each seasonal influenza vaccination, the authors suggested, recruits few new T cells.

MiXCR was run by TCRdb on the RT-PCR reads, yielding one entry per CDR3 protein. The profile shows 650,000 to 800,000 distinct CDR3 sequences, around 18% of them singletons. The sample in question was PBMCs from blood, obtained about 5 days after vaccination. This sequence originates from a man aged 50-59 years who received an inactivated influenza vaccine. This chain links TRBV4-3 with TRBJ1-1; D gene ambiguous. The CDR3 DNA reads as TGCGCCAGCAGCCGCGGCGGGCCGGTTTTCGCTGAAGCTTTCTTT. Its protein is CASSRGGPVFAEAFF.